What follows are 14 T cell receptor beta chains derived from one specimen sequenced in a study of radiotherapy plus CTLA-4 blockade in lung cancer. Generated by immunoSEQ multiplex PCR, the TCRdb table keeps only in-frame clones and is missing some. This table holds 60,000 to 85,000 clones, around 90% found once. The sequencing used peripheral blood, collected from a patient treated with radiotherapy plus ipilimumab. The receptors stem from a human donor with non-small cell lung cancer who had stable disease on radiotherapy plus ipilimumab.

The chain couples TRBV29-1 to TRBJ2-1; 13 bases agree with TRBD2. V gave up 6 bases and J gave up 7 bases; unmatched junction bases: 3. Germline CDR1 and CDR2: SQVTM and ANQGSEA. The CDR3 extends over 13 amino acids. The CDR3 coding sequence is TGCAGCGTGGGGGGACTAGCGGGGAATGAGCAGTTCTTC. The encoded protein is CSVGGLAGNEQFF.

The genes are TRBV5-1 and TRBJ1-3; D is undetermined. The germline V gene encodes CDR1 SGHRS and CDR2 YFSETQ. This CDR3 has 14 amino acids. V dropped 3 bases and J dropped 4 bases, with 11 bases sitting between them. CDR3 sequence (DNA): TGCGCCAGCAGCTCGGCGGGGTCCGGAAACACCATATATTTT. Amino acid sequence: CASSSAGSGNTIYF.

This clone was picked up one time. The chain carries TRBV7-3 and TRBJ2-7; TRBD2 matches 9 bases. Trimming took 1 base from V and 2 from J; bases not matched to a gene: 3. Germline V gene lookup returns CDR1 SGHTA and CDR2 FQGTGA. This CDR3 is built from 15 residues. CDR3 in amino acids: CASSLIAGAAYEQYF. The CDR3 bases are TGTGCCAGCAGCTTAATAGCGGGGGCCGCCTACGAGCAGTACTTC.

The chain joins TRBV30 to TRBJ1-4; D ambiguous. The CDR3 spans 13 residues. CDR1 is GTSNPN and CDR2 is SVGIG in the germline V gene (reference sequence). Trimming took 0 bases from V and 8 from J, leaving 10 bases between them. DNA of the CDR3: TGTGCCTGGAGTGTAGCAGCAATCGAAAAACTGTTTTTT. Protein: CAWSVAAIEKLFF.

This sequence joins TRBV2 and TRBJ2-5, with TRBD2 matching 12 bases. Trimming cost V 0 bases and J 9 bases; bases outside gene matches: 8. CDR3 length: 16 amino acids. In germline, CDR1 is SNHLY, CDR2 FYNNEI. The CDR3 nucleotides are TGTGCCAGCAGTGAAGCGGGGACTAGCGGGCGGGGGGCCCAGTACTTC. Translated: CASSEAGTSGRGAQYF. The entire variable domain, with the rest obtained from reference TRBV2 and TRBJ2-5, is as follows: EPEVTQTPSHQVTQMGQEVILRCVPISNHLYFYWYRQILGQKVEFLVSFYNNEISEKSEIFDDQFSVERPDGSNFTLKIRSTKLEDSAMYFCASSEAGTSGRGAQYFGPGTRLLVL.

The V gene is TRBV15, the J gene TRBJ1-5; 10 bases map to TRBD1. This CDR3 is 16 amino acids long. Germline values: CDR1 LNHNV, CDR2 YYDKDF (reference sequence). The ends lost 2 bases at V and 3 bases at J; junction bases unmatched: 4. The CDR3 protein is CATSRRTGGHNQPQHF. CDR3 DNA sequence: TGTGCCACCAGCAGAAGGACAGGGGGGCACAATCAGCCCCAGCATTTT.

The chain uses TRBV10-3 and TRBJ1-4, with D tentatively TRBD1 (6 bases). The CDR3 extends over 15 amino acids. Trimming took off 8 bases at V and 0 bases at J, with 13 bases between the two ends. Germline V gene lookup returns CDR1 ENHRY and CDR2 SYGVKD. The CDR3 sequence is CAIGGGPTTNEKLFF. The CDR3 nucleotides read TGTGCCATCGGGGGGGGCCCTACAACTAATGAAAAACTGTTTTTT.

This clone was recorded a few times. The chain couples TRBV6-1 to TRBJ2-7; possibly TRBD2 for D (5 bases). Germline-derived CDR1 and CDR2 are MNHNS and SASEGT. Trimming left V 5 bases short and J 4 bases short, with 12 bases between. The CDR3 spans 13 residues. The CDR3 DNA is TGTGCCAGCAGTCTATTCGGGGAGTACGAGCAGTACTTC. Encoded protein: CASSLFGEYEQYF.

The rearrangement links TRBV4-2 to TRBJ2-1; 9 bases align to TRBD1. The CDR3 is made up of 16 amino acids. Trimming removed 5 bases from V and 2 bases from J; junction bases left unmatched: 7. The germline V gene has CDR1 LGHNA and CDR2 YNFKEQ. CDR3 in amino acids: CASSFEDRGPYNEQFF. In DNA form, the CDR3 reads TGTGCCAGCAGCTTCGAGGACAGGGGTCCCTACAATGAGCAGTTCTTC.

V usage is TRBV7-2 and J usage is TRBJ2-1; D possibly corresponds to TRBD1 (6 bases). The germline CDR1 and CDR2 sequences are SGHTA and FQGNSA. The CDR3 has 15 residues. V was shortened by 4 bases and J by 4 bases, with 14 bases between the two germline ends. The DNA of the CDR3 is TGTGCCAGCAGCTCCAGCTTCGGACAGTACAATGAGCAGTTCTTC. Translating gives CASSSSFGQYNEQFF.

The chain couples TRBV28 to TRBJ1-1; 7 bases are shared with TRBD1. Germline V gene lookup returns CDR1 MDHEN and CDR2 SYDVKM. The CDR3 consists of 15 residues. Germline trimming cut 7 bases from V and 4 bases from J; bases unmatched to any gene: 12. The CDR3 DNA sequence: TGTGCCAGCAACCTACAGGGGTCGGGGCGCACTGAAGCTTTCTTT. Amino acid sequence: CASNLQGSGRTEAFF.

The rearrangement links TRBV29-1 to TRBJ2-5; 9 bases align to TRBD1. The germline CDR1 and CDR2 sequences are SQVTM and ANQGSEA. This CDR3 spans 13 amino acids. V lost 6 bases and J lost 5; bases outside the gene matches: 7. The chain's CDR3 is CSVLQGASETQYF. CDR3 bases: TGCAGCGTACTACAGGGGGCGAGTGAGACCCAGTACTTC.

V is TRBV2 and J is TRBJ2-7, with 10 bases that match TRBD2. V was pared by 7 bases and J by 4 bases, with 10 bases of the junction left unmatched. The germline gives CDR1 SNHLY, CDR2 FYNNEI. The CDR3 runs to 15 residues. The CDR3 DNA is TGTGCCAGCAAGAAATTAGCTAGCGGGAGTTACGAGCAGTACTTC. Translating gives CASKKLASGSYEQYF.

V and J are TRBV11-3 and TRBJ2-1; 11 nucleotides line up with TRBD2. V trimming: 5 bases; J trimming: 6 bases; junction bases outside the gene matches: 6. The V gene's germline CDR1 is SGHNT and CDR2 YENEEA. The CDR3 runs to 15 residues. The CDR3 DNA follows: TGTGCCAGCAGCCCCGGACTAGCGGGTGCCAATGAGCAGTTCTTC. It translates to CASSPGLAGANEQFF.